Below are 25 T cell receptor beta chains sequenced from a single sample in a study of blood T cell repertoires in COVID-19. Sequencing was performed with immunoSEQ multiplex PCR; in TCRdb, only in-frame clones are kept and a portion is missing. This sample has around 250,000 clones, with over 70% found just once. Sequencing used peripheral blood. Source of these receptors: an older man with acute or convalescent COVID-19.

The J gene is TRBJ2-4, the V gene TRBV7-2; D ambiguous. The CDR3 is 12 residues long. Germline loops: CDR1 SGHTA, CDR2 FQGNSA. The V and J ends lost 2 bases and 4 bases respectively, with 3 bases between them. CDR3 nucleotides: TGTGCCAGCAGCTTAACAAAAAACATTCAGTACTTC. Amino acids: CASSLTKNIQYF.

This clone was picked up many times. The V and J genes are TRBV5-1 and TRBJ2-2; unclear D gene. The V gene lost 1 base and the J gene lost 1 base, with 5 bases spanning the gap. In germline, CDR1 is SGHRS, CDR2 YFSETQ. This CDR3 region has 14 residues. Here the CDR3 reads CASSLSQNTGELFF. The CDR3 DNA follows: TGCGCCAGCAGCTTGAGCCAGAACACCGGGGAGCTGTTTTTT.

The J gene is TRBJ2-2, the V gene TRBV9; D is undetermined. V was cut by 2 bases and J by 8 bases, with 10 bases left in between. The germline V gene has CDR1 SGDLS and CDR2 YYNGEE. CDR3 length: 13 amino acids. CDR3 in amino acids: CASSVTTPGELFF. The CDR3 DNA reads TGTGCCAGCAGCGTGACAACACCTGGGGAGCTGTTTTTT.

The V gene is TRBV3-1 (or the pseudogene TRBV3-2), the J gene TRBJ1-1; 7 bases agree with TRBD1. V shed 6 bases, J shed 1 base, and the junction held 8 bases outside the gene matches. The CDR3 runs 15 residues. CDR1 is LGHDT and CDR2 is YNNKEL in the germline V gene (reference sequence). This chain's CDR3 is CASRLTGATNTEAFF. The CDR3 nucleotides are TGTGCCAGCAGACTCACAGGGGCTACGAACACTGAAGCTTTCTTT.

The V and J genes are TRBV7-6 and TRBJ2-1, with 9 nucleotides matching TRBD2. Per germline, CDR1 SGHVS and CDR2 FNYEAQ. CDR3 length: 19 residues. V was pared by 4 bases and J by 0 bases, with 13 bases of the junction left unmatched. The CDR3 spells CASSSRPGGGVTSYNEQFF. CDR3 bases: TGTGCCAGCAGCTCCCGCCCGGGCGGGGGGGTAACCTCCTACAATGAGCAGTTCTTC.

This chain uses TRBV18 with TRBJ2-5; TRBD2 agrees at 7 bases. CDR1 is KGHSH and CDR2 is LQKENI in the germline V gene. The CDR3 totals 15 residues. The J segment lost 3 bases and the V segment lost 2 bases, leaving 6 bases of the junction unmatched. The CDR3: CASSPVYAGEETQYF. CDR3 DNA: TGTGCCAGCTCACCAGTTTACGCGGGAGAAGAGACCCAGTACTTC.

The chain is built from TRBV5-1 and TRBJ2-2; 9 positions agree with TRBD1. Germline CDR1 SGHRS, CDR2 YFSETQ. J lost 4 bases, V lost 4 bases, and 8 bases had no gene match. The CDR3 covers 16 residues. This chain's CDR3 is CASSLTGGAVTGELFF. CDR3 in DNA: TGCGCCAGCAGCCTTACAGGGGGCGCGGTCACCGGGGAGCTGTTTTTT.

The CDR3 here is CAWSVQGLGNQPQHF. The CDR3 nucleotides are TGTGCCTGGAGTGTACAGGGCCTCGGTAATCAGCCCCAGCATTTT. This chain joins TRBV30 and TRBJ1-5; possible D gene TRBD1, 6 bases. Germline CDR1 reads GTSNPN; CDR2 reads SVGIG (reference sequence). This CDR3 has 15 amino acids. V was trimmed by 0 bases and J by 4 bases, leaving 13 bases between them.

The chain employs TRBV3-1 (or the pseudogene TRBV3-2) and TRBJ1-1; TRBD1 aligns across 7 bases. V was pared by 1 base and J by 10 bases, with 9 bases of the junction left unmatched. Germline V lookup: CDR1 LGHDT, CDR2 YNNKEL (reference sequence). The CDR3 has 14 amino acids. This chain's CDR3 is CASSQGIQGTRAFF. In DNA form, the CDR3 reads TGTGCCAGCAGCCAAGGCATACAGGGGACGAGAGCTTTCTTT.

The V and J genes are TRBV5-1 and TRBJ1-2; D unresolved. The CDR3 spans 15 residues. Germline V gives CDR1 SGHRS, CDR2 YFSETQ. V lost 0 bases and J lost 4, with 13 bases in between. CDR3 nucleotide sequence: TGCGCCAGCAGCTTGGATGGGCCGAGAACCTATGGCTACACCTTC. Encoded protein: CASSLDGPRTYGYTF.

This sequence joins TRBV3-1 (or the pseudogene TRBV3-2) and TRBJ1-2; perhaps TRBD1 as D (5 bases). Germline V gene data show CDR1 as LGHDT and CDR2 as YNNKEL (reference sequence). V lost 2 bases and J 1 base, leaving 11 bases between the germline ends. This CDR3 has 15 amino acids. The CDR3 is CASSQSLTVNYGYTF. CDR3 nucleotides: TGTGCCAGCAGCCAATCCCTGACAGTTAACTATGGCTACACCTTC.

The chain couples TRBV5-4 to TRBJ2-5, with no clear D. Between the trimmed V and J ends, which lost 1 base and 4 bases, there was a span of 11 bases. There are 14 residues in the CDR3. CDR1 and CDR2 from the germline V gene are SGHNT and YYREEE (reference sequence). The CDR3 loop is CASSLMNSGETQYF. CDR3 DNA sequence: TGTGCCAGCAGCTTGATGAACAGTGGAGAGACCCAGTACTTC.

This clone was detected only once. The chain couples TRBV27 to TRBJ1-2; the D is unclear. Trimming pared 6 bases from V and 2 bases from J, leaving 19 bases between. Per the germline V gene, CDR1 is MNHEY and CDR2 is SMNVEV (reference sequence). This CDR3 comprises 16 residues. In DNA form, the CDR3 reads TGTGCCAGCAGGGCGATGGCAGGCCTATCCAACTATGGCTACACCTTC. Protein: CASRAMAGLSNYGYTF.

The CDR3 bases are TGTGCCAGCAGCTCCACAGGTCTAGGCTACACCTTC. Its translation: CASSSTGLGYTF. This chain uses TRBV11-2 with TRBJ1-2; possibly TRBD1 for D (5 bases). Between the trimmed V and J ends, which lost 4 bases and 8 bases, there was a span of 11 bases. The CDR3 consists of 12 residues. Germline V lookup: CDR1 SGHAT, CDR2 FQNNGV.

The rearrangement uses TRBV7-2 and TRBJ2-5; tentatively, D is TRBD1 (6 bases). The CDR3 runs to 15 residues. Germline V gene sequence: CDR1 SGHTA, CDR2 FQGNSA. Trimming removed 5 bases at V and 5 bases at J, with 18 bases between. CDR3 DNA: TGTGCCAGCAGCCCTCTAACAGGGATCGGGGAGACCCAGTACTTC. Encoded protein: CASSPLTGIGETQYF.

This sequence joins TRBV28 and TRBJ2-7, with 8 positions matching TRBD1. CDR3 length: 15 residues. CDR1 and CDR2 (germline): MDHEN, SYDVKM. V lost 5 bases, J lost 0 bases, and 6 bases stayed unmatched. Written as DNA, the CDR3 is TGTGCCAGCAGTCCCTCGGGACAGGTCTCCTACGAGCAGTACTTC. Its protein product is CASSPSGQVSYEQYF.

Only one count was recorded for this clone. The chain recombines TRBV6-5 with TRBJ2-2; 7 positions agree with TRBD1. Trimming at V came to 7 bases and at J to 1 base, leaving 3 bases not matched to a gene. CDR1 and CDR2 from the germline V gene are MNHEY and SVGAGI. The CDR3 consists of 14 residues. CDR3 residues: CASNPGGNTGELFF. CDR3 bases: TGTGCCAGCAACCCAGGGGGGAACACCGGGGAGCTGTTTTTT.

The V call is TRBV5-1, the J call TRBJ2-1, with 8 positions matching TRBD2. This CDR3 has 15 residues. V trimming: 4 bases; J trimming: 3 bases; junction bases outside the gene matches: 6. Germline CDR1 SGHRS, CDR2 YFSETQ. CDR3 residues: CASSLSGTSYNEQFF. The CDR3 DNA reads TGCGCCAGCAGCCTATCCGGGACTAGCTACAATGAGCAGTTCTTC.

The rearrangement links TRBV7-3 to TRBJ2-7; the D is unclear. The V gene's germline CDR1 is SGHTA and CDR2 FQGTGA. Trimming removed 5 bases at V and 6 bases at J, with 17 bases between. The CDR3 totals 14 residues. The DNA of the CDR3 is TGTGCCAGCAGCCCATACTCGGGTAGTACCGAGCAGTACTTC. Its protein is CASSPYSGSTEQYF. Full variable domain (remainder filled in from reference TRBV7-3 and TRBJ2-7): GAGVSQTPSNKVTEKGKYVELRCDPISGHTALYWYRQSLGQGPEFLIYFQGTGAADDSGLPNDRFFAVRPEGSVSTLKIQRTERGDSAVYLCASSPYSGSTEQYFGPGTRLTVT.

This clone has only a few counts. The chain joins TRBV6-5 to TRBJ2-3; D remains ambiguous. V was pared by 6 bases and J by 4 bases, with 11 bases between. The CDR3 covers 13 residues. Per germline, CDR1 MNHEY and CDR2 SVGAGI. The CDR3, as DNA: TGTGCCAGCAGAAATCCGACATCAGATACGCAGTATTTT. Translated, it gives CASRNPTSDTQYF.

The chain's CDR3 is CASSEDMNLYEQYF. As DNA, the CDR3 is TGTGCCAGCAGTGAGGACATGAATCTCTACGAGCAGTACTTC. This rearrangement joins TRBV28 to TRBJ2-7, with a weak D call TRBD1 (5 bases). Trimming removed 5 bases at V and 3 bases at J, with 14 bases between. The germline gives CDR1 MDHEN, CDR2 SYDVKM. The CDR3 totals 14 residues.

The rearrangement uses TRBV5-1 and TRBJ2-4; perhaps TRBD2 as D (6 bases). The germline V gene encodes CDR1 SGHRS and CDR2 YFSETQ. V lost 5 bases and J 3 bases, leaving 15 bases between the germline ends. This CDR3 is 15 amino acids long. Written as DNA, the CDR3 is TGCGCCAGCAGTCGTTCCGGGACTCGCAAAAACATTCAGTACTTC. It translates to CASSRSGTRKNIQYF.

The rearrangement joins TRBV24-1 to TRBJ1-2, with D perhaps TRBD1 (6 bases). The CDR3 sequence is 15 residues long. Between the trimmed V and J ends, which lost 3 bases and 9 bases, there was a span of 19 bases. Per germline, CDR1 KGHDR and CDR2 SFDVKD. DNA of the CDR3: TGTGCCACCAGTGATGAGGGGCAGGGGCTCGGAAGCTACACCTTC. It encodes CATSDEGQGLGSYTF.

The rearrangement joins TRBV28 to TRBJ1-2; D is possibly TRBD1 (5 bases). The CDR3 has 14 amino acids. Looked up from germline, CDR1 is MDHEN and CDR2 is SYDVKM. V was pared by 5 bases and J by 6 bases, with 16 bases between. CDR3 sequence: CASSLGDPGHGYTF. Written as DNA, the CDR3 is TGTGCCAGCAGTCTAGGGGATCCAGGGCATGGCTACACCTTC.

The V and J genes are TRBV5-1 and TRBJ1-3; TRBD1 is a possible D gene (5 bases). Germline lookup yields CDR1 SGHRS and CDR2 YFSETQ. V was trimmed by 0 bases and J by 8 bases, leaving 12 bases between them. This CDR3 is built from 14 residues. The CDR3 DNA is TGCGCCAGCAGCTTGGCCGGAGGGGCGGACACCATATATTTT. As protein: CASSLAGGADTIYF.